This T cell receptor beta chain came from a study of blood T cell repertoires in COVID-19. V gave up 0 bases and J gave up 8 bases, with 10 bases separating them. Germline loops: CDR1 LGHNA, CDR2 YSLEER. This CDR3 is 13 amino acids long. The protocol was immunoSEQ multiplex PCR, while the TCRdb copy is restricted to in-frame clones and leaves out a portion. Of approximately 350,000 clones listed, under 95% are singletons. This clone was detected once. The same CDR3 arises from other DNA sequences in this sample as well. The specimen was peripheral blood. The chain recombines TRBV4-3 with TRBJ1-2, with a weak D call TRBD1 (6 bases). The TCR originated in a young woman who had recovered from COVID-19. CDR3 nucleotide sequence: TGCGCCAGCAGCCAAGATAGGGGGTACGGCTACACCTTC. Its translation: CASSQDRGYGYTF.